This TCR beta chain was found in a study of T cell responses to AZD1222 COVID-19 vaccine. Study results and limitations: CD4 TCRs covered the whole spike, strongest at regions 160-218 and 743-854. There were mostly white British donors and more females than males, and clonal diversity was possibly underestimated.

As for this clone: The antigen is not known.

The protocol was immunoSEQ multiplex PCR, while the TCRdb copy is restricted to in-frame clones and leaves out a portion. The table has about 130,000 clones, about four fifths seen once. This CDR3 is built from 12 residues. Germline CDR1 is SQVTM and CDR2 is ANQGSEA. V shed 1 base and J 7 bases; nucleotides not matched to a gene: 1. The V call is TRBV29-1, the J call TRBJ2-1; 7 bases map to TRBD1. The sequence was collected from an adult in good health. The material was peripheral blood, obtained on day 0 of AZD1222 vaccination. CDR3 DNA sequence: TGCAGCGTTGAAGTACAGGGGAATGAGCAGTTCTTC. Protein: CSVEVQGNEQFF.